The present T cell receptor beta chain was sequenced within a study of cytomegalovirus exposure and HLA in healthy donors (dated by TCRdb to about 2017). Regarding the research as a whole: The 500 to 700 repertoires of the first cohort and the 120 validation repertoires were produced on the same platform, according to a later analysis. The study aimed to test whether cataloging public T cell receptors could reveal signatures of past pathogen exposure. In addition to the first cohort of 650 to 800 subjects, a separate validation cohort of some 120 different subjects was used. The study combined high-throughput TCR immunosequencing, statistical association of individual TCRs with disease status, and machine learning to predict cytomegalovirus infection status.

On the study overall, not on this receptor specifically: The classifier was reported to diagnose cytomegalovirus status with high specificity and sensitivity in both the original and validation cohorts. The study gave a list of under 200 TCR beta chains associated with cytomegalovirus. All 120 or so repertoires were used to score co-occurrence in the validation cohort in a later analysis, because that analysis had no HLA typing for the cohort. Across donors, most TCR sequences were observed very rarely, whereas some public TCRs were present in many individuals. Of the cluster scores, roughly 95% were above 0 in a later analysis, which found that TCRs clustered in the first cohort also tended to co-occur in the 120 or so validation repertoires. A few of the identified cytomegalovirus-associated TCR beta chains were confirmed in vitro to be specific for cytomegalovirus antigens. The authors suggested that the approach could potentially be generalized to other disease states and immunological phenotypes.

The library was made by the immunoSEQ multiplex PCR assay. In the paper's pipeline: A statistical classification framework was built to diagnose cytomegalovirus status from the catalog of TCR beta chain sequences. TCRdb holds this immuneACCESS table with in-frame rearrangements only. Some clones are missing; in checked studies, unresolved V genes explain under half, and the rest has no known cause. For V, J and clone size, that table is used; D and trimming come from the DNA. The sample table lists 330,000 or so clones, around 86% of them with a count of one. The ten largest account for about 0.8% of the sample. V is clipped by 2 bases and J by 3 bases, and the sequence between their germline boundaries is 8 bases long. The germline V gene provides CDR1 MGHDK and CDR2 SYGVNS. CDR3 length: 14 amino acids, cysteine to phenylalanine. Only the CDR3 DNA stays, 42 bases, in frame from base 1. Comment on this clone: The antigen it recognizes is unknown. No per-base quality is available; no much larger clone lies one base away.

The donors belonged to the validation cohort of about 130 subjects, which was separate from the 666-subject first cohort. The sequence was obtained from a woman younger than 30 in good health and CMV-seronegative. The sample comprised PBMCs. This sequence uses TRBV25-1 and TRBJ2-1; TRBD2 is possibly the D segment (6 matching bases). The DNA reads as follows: TGTGCCAGCAGTGAAACTAGCTTCTACAATGAGCAGTTCTTC. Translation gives CASSETSFYNEQFF.